This is a list of T cell receptor beta chains from one sample in a study of blood T cell repertoires in COVID-19. Clones were read by immunoSEQ multiplex PCR, and TCRdb kept only the in-frame ones, dropping some. Among a few hundred thousand clones, roughly 88% were seen once, and the ten largest hold about 9.7%. Sequencing used peripheral blood. These receptors were taken from a man over 45 with active or convalescent COVID-19. CDR3s include the opening cysteine and the closing phenylalanine or tryptophan. D genes are given only for firm matches. Clone size, where shown, is once, few, many, or a class for clones that have expanded.

13 TRBJ2-3 NA NA TRBV3-1/TRBV3-2 CASSQLSTDTQYF TGTGCCAGCAGCCAACTAAGCACAGATACGCAGTATTTT
15 TRBJ2-1 NA NA TRBV4-1 CASSQGAGDANEQFF TGCGCCAGCAGCCAAGGGGCAGGGGATGCCAATGAGCAGTTCTTC
14 TRBJ2-1 TRBD1 NA TRBV5-1 CASSPDRGDNEQFF TGCGCCAGCAGCCCGGACAGGGGCGACAATGAGCAGTTCTTC
15 TRBJ1-3 TRBD1 NA TRBV28 CASSSPGQGGNTIYF TGTGCCAGCAGTTCCCCCGGACAGGGAGGAAACACCATATATTTT
13 TRBJ2-5 NA NA TRBV27 CASSYRAQETQYF TGTGCCAGCAGTTACAGGGCCCAAGAGACCCAGTACTTC
13 TRBJ1-2 TRBD1 NA TRBV7-2 CASSSRQGGGYTF TGTGCCAGCAGCTCACGACAGGGAGGCGGCTACACCTTC
15 TRBJ1-3 TRBD1 NA TRBV6-5 CASSRQGYSGNTIYF TGTGCCAGCAGTAGACAGGGCTACTCTGGAAACACCATATATTTT
15 TRBJ2-6 NA NA TRBV9 CASSGYRRGANVLTF TGTGCCAGCAGCGGTTACCGTCGGGGGGCCAACGTCCTGACTTTC
16 TRBJ1-3 NA few TRBV6-2/TRBV6-3 CASSRLGQFLGNTIYF TGTGCCAGCAGTCGCCTCGGACAGTTTCTAGGAAACACCATATATTTT
13 TRBJ2-2 NA NA TRBV15 CATSRGAGGELFF TGTGCCACCAGCAGAGGGGCCGGCGGGGAGCTGTTTTTT
16 TRBJ2-5 TRBD2 NA TRBV7-8 CASSAVPGLAGETQYF TGTGCCAGCAGCGCAGTTCCGGGACTAGCGGGAGAGACCCAGTACTTC
14 TRBJ2-7 NA NA TRBV6-5 CASSSSPEGYEQYF TGTGCCAGCAGTTCATCACCTGAGGGCTACGAGCAGTACTTC
15 TRBJ1-2 NA NA TRBV4-1 CASSQVGQGIYGYTF TGCGCCAGCAGCCAAGTCGGGCAGGGAATTTATGGCTACACCTTC
16 TRBJ2-1 TRBD1 once TRBV5-1 CASSPAGGYVSNEQFF TGCGCCAGCAGCCCGGCAGGGGGATATGTAAGCAATGAGCAGTTCTTC
15 TRBJ2-1 NA once TRBV27 CASSSGLVRGNEQFF TGTGCCAGCAGTTCAGGACTGGTTCGGGGGAATGAGCAGTTCTTC
16 TRBJ2-3 TRBD2 few TRBV5-4 CASSNPSGGTTDTQYF TGTGCCAGCAGTAACCCCAGCGGGGGGACCACAGATACGCAGTATTTT
16 TRBJ1-6 NA NA TRBV6-5 CASSYSIQTDNSPLHF TGTGCCAGCAGTTACTCGATTCAGACTGACAATTCACCCCTCCACTTT
12 TRBJ1-1 NA NA TRBV5-1 CASTGSGTEAFF TGCGCCAGCACTGGGAGTGGCACTGAAGCTTTCTTT
14 TRBJ2-5 NA once TRBV20-1 CSASLNRAGETQYF TGCAGTGCTAGTCTCAACCGGGCGGGGGAGACCCAGTACTTC
15 TRBJ2-3 TRBD1 NA TRBV7-7 CASSIGTASTDTQYF TGTGCCAGCAGCATCGGGACAGCTAGCACAGATACGCAGTATTTT
15 TRBJ2-2 NA NA TRBV3-1/TRBV3-2 CASSRGWTGTGELFF TGTGCCAGCAGCCGGGGTTGGACGGGGACCGGGGAGCTGTTTTTT
14 TRBJ2-3 NA NA TRBV7-3 CASSTQGLGYTQYF TGTGCCAGCAGCACCCAGGGGTTGGGATATACGCAGTATTTT
16 TRBJ2-3 NA NA TRBV7-3 CASSPLGGALTDTQYF TGTGCCAGCAGCCCACTCGGGGGAGCATTGACAGATACGCAGTATTTT
16 TRBJ1-4 NA NA TRBV2 CASSRAQAGYSEKLFF TGTGCCAGCAGTCGCGCCCAGGCAGGGTATAGTGAAAAACTGTTTTTT
12 TRBJ1-2 NA NA TRBV7-9 CASSFGTHDYTF TGTGCCAGCAGCTTCGGGACACACGACTACACCTTC
13 TRBJ2-3 TRBD1 NA TRBV7-7 CASSPTGIDTQYF TGTGCTAGCAGCCCGACAGGGATAGATACGCAGTATTTT
16 TRBJ1-6 TRBD1 NA TRBV6-1 CASSEATGPYNSPLHF TGTGCCAGCAGTGAAGCGACAGGGCCCTATAATTCACCCCTCCACTTT
15 TRBJ2-5 TRBD2 NA TRBV7-2 CASSFSGGAGETQYF TGTGCCAGCAGCTTTAGCGGGGGGGCGGGAGAGACCCAGTACTTC
15 TRBJ2-2 NA NA TRBV3-1/TRBV3-2 CASSPWTLNTGELFF TGTGCCAGCAGCCCCTGGACACTGAACACCGGGGAGCTGTTTTTT
16 TRBJ2-3 TRBD2 NA TRBV9 CASSSRLAGGTDTQYF TGTGCCAGCAGCTCCCGACTAGCGGGGGGCACAGATACGCAGTATTTT
15 TRBJ2-1 TRBD1 NA TRBV27 CASTERQGGYNEQFF TGTGCCAGCACCGAGCGACAGGGGGGATACAATGAGCAGTTCTTC
19 TRBJ2-1 TRBD2 NA TRBV28 CASSLTLNPTSGSTNEQFF TGTGCCAGCAGTTTAACCCTAAACCCTACTAGCGGGAGTACGAATGAGCAGTTCTTC
17 TRBJ1-3 TRBD1 NA TRBV11-2 CASSSPTGPTSGNTIYF TGTGCCAGCAGCTCTCCGACAGGGCCCACATCTGGAAACACCATATATTTT
13 TRBJ1-6 TRBD1 NA TRBV20-1 CSASPRGYSPLHF TGCAGTGCTAGTCCCAGGGGGTATTCACCCCTCCACTTT
15 TRBJ2-5 TRBD1 NA TRBV2 CASSYGTAIQETQYF TGTGCCAGCAGTTACGGGACAGCAATCCAAGAGACCCAGTACTTC
11 TRBJ1-2 NA NA TRBV19 CAIGVFDGYTF TGTGCCATCGGGGTATTCGATGGCTACACCTTC
18 TRBJ1-6 NA few TRBV7-2 CASSLARSQGSYNSPLHF TGTGCCAGCAGCTTAGCGAGGAGCCAGGGTTCCTATAATTCACCCCTCCACTTT
15 TRBJ2-1 NA once TRBV5-5 CASNLDSSSYNEQFF TGTGCCAGCAACCTGGACTCGAGCTCCTACAATGAGCAGTTCTTC
11 TRBJ2-7 NA NA TRBV18 CASSPGRDFDF TGTGCCAGCTCACCGGGAAGGGACTTCGACTTC
11 TRBJ1-1 NA NA TRBV28 CASGRSTEAFF TGTGCCAGCGGCAGGTCAACTGAAGCTTTCTTT
15 TRBJ1-4 NA NA TRBV5-4 CASSLQGPLDEKLFF TGTGCCAGCAGCCTACAGGGCCCCCTCGATGAAAAACTGTTTTTT
13 TRBJ1-3 NA NA TRBV12-3/TRBV12-4 CASSPAGGNTIYF TGTGCCAGCAGTCCAGCGGGGGGAAACACCATATATTTT
17 TRBJ2-1 TRBD2 NA TRBV5-1 CASSLATSGGAYNEQFF TGCGCCAGCAGCTTGGCAACTAGCGGGGGGGCCTACAATGAGCAGTTCTTC
14 TRBJ2-5 NA NA TRBV5-1 CASSLAPGTETQYF TGCGCCAGCAGCTTGGCCCCGGGGACTGAGACCCAGTACTTC
14 TRBJ1-1 NA NA TRBV11-2 CASSLGDILTEAFF TGTGCCAGCAGCTTAGGGGACATTTTAACTGAAGCTTTCTTT
20 TRBJ1-5 TRBD1 once TRBV9 CASSVAPEGQGKGSNQPQHF TGTGCCAGCAGCGTAGCCCCCGAGGGACAGGGGAAGGGGAGCAATCAGCCCCAGCATTTT
16 TRBJ2-2 TRBD1 NA TRBV15 CATSIIRGRDTGELFF TGTGCCACCAGCATAATCAGGGGGCGCGACACCGGGGAGCTGTTTTTT
14 TRBJ2-3 TRBD2 once TRBV7-3 CASSTGGSVDTQYF TGTGCCAGCAGCACGGGGGGGAGCGTAGATACGCAGTATTTT
16 TRBJ2-2 NA NA TRBV27 CASKSRRQGETGELFF TGTGCCAGCAAATCTCGACGGCAGGGTGAAACCGGGGAGCTGTTTTTT
14 TRBJ2-2 NA once TRBV2 CASSLLRVTGELFF TGTGCCAGCAGCTTACTCAGGGTGACCGGGGAGCTGTTTTTT